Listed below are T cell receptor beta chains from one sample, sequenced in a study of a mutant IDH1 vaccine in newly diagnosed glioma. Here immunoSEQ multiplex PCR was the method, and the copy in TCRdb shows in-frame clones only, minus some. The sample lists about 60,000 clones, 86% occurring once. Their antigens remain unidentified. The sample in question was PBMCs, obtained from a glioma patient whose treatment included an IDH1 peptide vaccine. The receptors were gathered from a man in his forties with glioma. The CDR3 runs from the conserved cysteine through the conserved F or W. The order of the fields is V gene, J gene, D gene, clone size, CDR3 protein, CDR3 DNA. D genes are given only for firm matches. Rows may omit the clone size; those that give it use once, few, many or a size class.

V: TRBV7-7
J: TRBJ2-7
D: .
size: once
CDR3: CASSLAGDRSYEQYF
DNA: TGTGCCAGCAGCTTAGCGGGTGACCGATCCTACGAGCAGTACTTC

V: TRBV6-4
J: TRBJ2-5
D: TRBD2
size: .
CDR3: CASASGRARETQYF
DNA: TGTGCCAGCGCCAGCGGGAGGGCCAGGGAGACCCAGTACTTC

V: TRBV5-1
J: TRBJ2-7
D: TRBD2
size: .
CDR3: CASTMTSGTYEQYF
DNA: TGCGCCAGCACCATGACTAGCGGAACCTACGAGCAGTACTTC

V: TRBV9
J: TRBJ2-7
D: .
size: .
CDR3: CASSAQGSFSYEQYF
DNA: TGTGCCAGCAGCGCGCAGGGTAGCTTCTCCTACGAGCAGTACTTC

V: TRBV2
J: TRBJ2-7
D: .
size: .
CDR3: CASSTRSSYEQYF
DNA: TGTGCCAGCAGTACTAGGAGCTCCTACGAGCAGTACTTC

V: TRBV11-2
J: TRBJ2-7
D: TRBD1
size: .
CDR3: CASSPTGTGSYEQYF
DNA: TGTGCCAGCAGCCCTACCGGGACAGGCTCCTACGAGCAGTACTTC

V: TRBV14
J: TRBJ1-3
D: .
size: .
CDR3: CASSPRVHGNTIYF
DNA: TGTGCCAGCAGCCCCCGCGTTCATGGAAACACCATATATTTT

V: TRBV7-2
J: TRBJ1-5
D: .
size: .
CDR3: CASSEGFNQPQHF
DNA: TGTGCCAGCAGTGAGGGTTTTAATCAGCCCCAGCATTTT

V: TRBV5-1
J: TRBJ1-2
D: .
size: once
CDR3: CASSFGGPNYGYTF
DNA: TGCGCCAGCAGCTTCGGTGGTCCAAACTATGGCTACACCTTC

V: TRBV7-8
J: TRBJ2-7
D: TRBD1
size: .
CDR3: CASSLDRVREQYF
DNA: TGTGCCAGCAGTTTAGACAGGGTGCGCGAGCAGTACTTC

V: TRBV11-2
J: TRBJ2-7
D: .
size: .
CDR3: CASSLQGEGITYEQYF
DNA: TGTGCCAGCAGCTTACAGGGAGAGGGAATAACATACGAGCAGTACTTC

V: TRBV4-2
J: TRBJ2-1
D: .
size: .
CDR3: CASSQDLGQIYNEQFF
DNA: TGTGCCAGCAGCCAAGATTTGGGACAAATCTACAATGAGCAGTTCTTC

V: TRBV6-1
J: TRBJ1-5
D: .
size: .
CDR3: CASSEGYQPQHF
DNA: TGTGCCAGCAGCGAGGGTTATCAGCCCCAGCATTTT

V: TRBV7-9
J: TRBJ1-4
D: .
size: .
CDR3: CASSLRGATNEKLFF
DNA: TGTGCCAGCAGCTTGAGGGGGGCGACTAATGAAAAACTGTTTTTT

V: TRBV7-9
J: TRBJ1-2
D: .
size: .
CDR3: CASSLGAGAYTF
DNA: TGTGCCAGCAGCTTAGGGGCTGGCGCCTACACCTTC

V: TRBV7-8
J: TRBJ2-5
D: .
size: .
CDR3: CASSLAGLGLMETQYF
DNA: TGTGCCAGCAGCTTAGCCGGGTTAGGGTTAATGGAGACCCAGTACTTC

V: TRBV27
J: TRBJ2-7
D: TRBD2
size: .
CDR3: CASSPRTSGSSYEQYF
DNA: TGTGCCAGCAGTCCGCGGACTAGCGGTAGCTCCTACGAGCAGTACTTC

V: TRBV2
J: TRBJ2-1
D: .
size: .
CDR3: CASSEPGQNRDEQFF
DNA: TGTGCCAGCAGTGAACCGGGACAAAACAGGGATGAGCAGTTCTTC

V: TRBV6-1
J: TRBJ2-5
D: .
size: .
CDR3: CASSTVGAQETQYF
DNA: TGTGCCAGCAGTACCGTTGGCGCCCAAGAGACCCAGTACTTC

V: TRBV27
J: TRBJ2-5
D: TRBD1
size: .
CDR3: CASSTGGGETQYF
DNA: TGTGCCAGCAGCACAGGGGGCGGTGAGACCCAGTACTTC

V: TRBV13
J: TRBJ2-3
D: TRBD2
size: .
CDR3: CASSFGLAATDTQYF
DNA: TGTGCCAGCAGCTTCGGACTAGCGGCTACAGATACGCAGTATTTT

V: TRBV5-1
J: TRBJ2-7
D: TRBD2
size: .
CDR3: CASSVGLAGSGAWEQYF
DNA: TGCGCCAGCAGCGTGGGACTAGCGGGGTCCGGGGCGTGGGAGCAGTACTTC

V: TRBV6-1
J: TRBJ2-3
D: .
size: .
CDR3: CASSHPDAGRDTQYF
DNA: TGTGCCAGCAGTCACCCAGACGCAGGGCGAGATACGCAGTATTTT

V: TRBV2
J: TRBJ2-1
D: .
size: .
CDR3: CASSRTLNNEQFF
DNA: TGTGCCAGCAGTCGTACTCTAAACAATGAGCAGTTCTTC

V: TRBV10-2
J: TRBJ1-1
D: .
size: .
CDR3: CASSDGENTEAFF
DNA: TGCGCCAGCAGTGATGGGGAGAACACTGAAGCTTTCTTT